The source of this T cell receptor beta chain is a study of T cells in lung cancer brain metastases. Study context: No interval therapy was given to about 90% of the roughly 20 patients. Study conclusions and caveats: The complete infiltrating T cell repertoire may not have been retrieved from FFPE.

Patients had resection for synchronous oligometastatic disease or delayed recurrence of a solitary brain metastasis. Guided by marked H&E slides, tumor areas were macrodissected from roughly five unstained, deparaffinized about 9.1 um sections. For this clone: The antigen remains unidentified.

Profiling relied on immunoSEQ multiplex PCR, and the TCRdb table lists in-frame clones only, not all of them. The table includes about 4,200 clones, 70% to 90% detected once. The CDR3 contains 14 residues. Trimming took off 3 bases at V and 1 base at J, with 8 bases between the two ends. Germline CDR1 reads LNHDA; CDR2 reads SQIVND (reference sequence). The chain couples TRBV19 to TRBJ2-3; no reliable D call. The source of this sequence is a man aged 55 to 70 with non-small cell lung cancer. The sample comprised tumor tissue from the primary lung tumor. The CDR3 DNA reads as TGTGCCAGTAGTATTCAAGATCGCACAGATACGCAGTATTTT. Protein sequence: CASSIQDRTDTQYF.